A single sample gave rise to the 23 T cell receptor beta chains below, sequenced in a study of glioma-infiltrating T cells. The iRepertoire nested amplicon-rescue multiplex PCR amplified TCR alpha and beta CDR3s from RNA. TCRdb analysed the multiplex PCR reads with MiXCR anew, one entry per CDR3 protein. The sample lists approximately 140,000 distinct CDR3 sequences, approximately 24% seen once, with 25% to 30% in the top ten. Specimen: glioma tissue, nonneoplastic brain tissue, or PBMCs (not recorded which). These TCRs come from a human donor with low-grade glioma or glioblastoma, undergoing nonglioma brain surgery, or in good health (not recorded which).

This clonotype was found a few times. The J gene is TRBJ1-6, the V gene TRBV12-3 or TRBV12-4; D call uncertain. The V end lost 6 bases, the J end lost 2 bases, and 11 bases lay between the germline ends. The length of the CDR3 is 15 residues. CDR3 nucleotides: TGTGCCAGCAGCCCAACCTCGACCTATAATTCACCCCTCCACTTT. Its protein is CASSPTSTYNSPLHF.

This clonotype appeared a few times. The CDR3 reads CASSPDPAGQITDTQYF. DNA for the CDR3: TGTGCCAGCAGCCCGGACCCCGCGGGACAGATCACAGATACGCAGTATTTT. The chain employs TRBV4-2 and TRBJ2-3, with a possible D match to TRBD1 (7 bases). This CDR3 region has 17 residues. Looked up from germline, CDR1 is LGHNA and CDR2 is YNFKEQ. V lost 4 bases and J 2 bases, leaving 19 bases between the germline ends.

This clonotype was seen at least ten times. In nucleotides, the CDR3 is TGTGCCCTTGGCCGGAGGGGGCGGGGGAGCACAGATACGCAGTATTTT. Encoded protein: CALGRRGRGSTDTQYF. V and J are TRBV10-3 and TRBJ2-3; D may be TRBD1 or TRBD2 (7 bases each). The CDR3 is 16 amino acids. V shed 11 bases and J shed 0 bases, with 21 bases lying between them. Germline V gene data show CDR1 as ENHRY and CDR2 as SYGVKD.

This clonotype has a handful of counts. The CDR3 DNA follows: TGTGCCAGCAGCCCAGGGCCCCTCACAGATACGCAGTATTTT. This translates into CASSPGPLTDTQYF. The chain recombines TRBV7-9 with TRBJ2-3; possibly TRBD1 for D (5 bases). The CDR3 loop spans 14 amino acids. CDR1 SEHNR and CDR2 FQNEAQ come from the germline V gene (reference sequence). V lost 5 bases and J lost 2, with 11 bases in between.

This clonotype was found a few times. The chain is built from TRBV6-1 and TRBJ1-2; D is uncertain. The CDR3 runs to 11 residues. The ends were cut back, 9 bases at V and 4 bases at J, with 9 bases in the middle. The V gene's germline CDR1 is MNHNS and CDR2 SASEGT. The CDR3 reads CASRTSYGYTF. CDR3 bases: TGTGCCAGTAGGACCTCCTATGGCTACACCTTC.

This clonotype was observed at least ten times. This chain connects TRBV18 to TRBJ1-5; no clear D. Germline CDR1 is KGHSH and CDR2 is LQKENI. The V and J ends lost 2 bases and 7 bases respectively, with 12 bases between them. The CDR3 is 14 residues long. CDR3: CASSPGRIGQPQHF. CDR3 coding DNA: TGTGCCAGCTCACCAGGGAGGATAGGACAGCCCCAGCATTTT. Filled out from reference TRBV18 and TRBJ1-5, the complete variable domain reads NAGVMQNPRHLVRRRGQEARLRCSPMKGHSHVYWYRQLPEEGLKFMVYLQKENIIDESGMPKERFSAEFPKEGPSILRIQQVVRGDSAAYFCASSPGRIGQPQHFGDGTRLSIL.

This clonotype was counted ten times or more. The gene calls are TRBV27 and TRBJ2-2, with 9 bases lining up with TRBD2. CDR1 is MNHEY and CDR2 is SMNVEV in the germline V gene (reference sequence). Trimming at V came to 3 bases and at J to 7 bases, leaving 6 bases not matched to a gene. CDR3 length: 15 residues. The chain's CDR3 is CASSFGIAGDGELFF. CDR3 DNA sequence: TGTGCCAGCAGTTTTGGAATAGCGGGGGACGGGGAGCTGTTTTTT.

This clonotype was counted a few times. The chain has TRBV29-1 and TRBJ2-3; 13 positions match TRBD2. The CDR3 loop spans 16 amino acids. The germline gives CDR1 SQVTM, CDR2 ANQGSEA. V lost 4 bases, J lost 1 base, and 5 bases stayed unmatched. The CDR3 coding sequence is TGCAGCGTTGCGGGACTAGCGGGACTCCGCACAGATACGCAGTATTTT. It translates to CSVAGLAGLRTDTQYF.

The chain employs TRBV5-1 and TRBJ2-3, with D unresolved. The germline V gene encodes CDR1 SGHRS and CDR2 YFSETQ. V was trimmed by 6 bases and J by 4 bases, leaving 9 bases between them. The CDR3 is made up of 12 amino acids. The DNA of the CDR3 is TGCGCCAGCAAGCAAGGCGCAGATACGCAGTATTTT. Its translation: CASKQGADTQYF.

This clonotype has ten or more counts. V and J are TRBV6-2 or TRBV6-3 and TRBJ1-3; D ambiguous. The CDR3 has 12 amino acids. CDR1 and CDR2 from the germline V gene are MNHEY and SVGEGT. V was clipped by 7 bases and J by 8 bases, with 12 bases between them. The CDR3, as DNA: TGTGCCAGCACCAACATCGCCGACACCATATATTTT. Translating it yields CASTNIADTIYF.

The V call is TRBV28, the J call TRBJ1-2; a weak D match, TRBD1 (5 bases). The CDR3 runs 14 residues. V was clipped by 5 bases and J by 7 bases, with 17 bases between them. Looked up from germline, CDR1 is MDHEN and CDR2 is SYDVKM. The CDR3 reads CASSRPPGRSGYTF. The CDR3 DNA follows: TGTGCCAGCAGTCGCCCCCCGGGGCGGAGTGGCTACACCTTC.

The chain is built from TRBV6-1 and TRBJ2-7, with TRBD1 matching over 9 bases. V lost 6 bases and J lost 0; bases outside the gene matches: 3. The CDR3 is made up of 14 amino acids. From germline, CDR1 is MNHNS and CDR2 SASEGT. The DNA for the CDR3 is TGTGCCAGCAGGAGGGACAGGGCCTCCTACGAGCAGTACGTC. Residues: CASRRDRASYEQYV.

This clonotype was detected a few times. CDR3 sequence: CATERGGLNQPQHF. The CDR3, as DNA: TGTGCCACTGAAAGGGGAGGGCTCAATCAGCCCCAGCATTTT. The chain carries TRBV19 and TRBJ1-5, with D possibly being TRBD1 (5 bases). CDR3 size: 14 residues. The ends were cut back, 10 bases at V and 3 bases at J, with 16 bases in the middle. Germline V gene lookup returns CDR1 LNHDA and CDR2 SQIVND (reference sequence).

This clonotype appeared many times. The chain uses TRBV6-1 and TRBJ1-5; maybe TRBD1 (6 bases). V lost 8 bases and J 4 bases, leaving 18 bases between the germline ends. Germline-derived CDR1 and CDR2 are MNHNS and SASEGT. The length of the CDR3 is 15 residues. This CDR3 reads CASANPTGYNQPQHF. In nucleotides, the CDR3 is TGTGCCAGCGCAAACCCGACAGGCTATAATCAGCCCCAGCATTTT.

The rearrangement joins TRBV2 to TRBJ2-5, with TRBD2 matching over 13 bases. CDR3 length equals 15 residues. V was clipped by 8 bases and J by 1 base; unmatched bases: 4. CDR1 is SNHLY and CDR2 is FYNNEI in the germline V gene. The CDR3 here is CASVGLAGVQETQYF. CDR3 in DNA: TGTGCCAGCGTTGGACTAGCGGGGGTCCAAGAGACCCAGTACTTC.

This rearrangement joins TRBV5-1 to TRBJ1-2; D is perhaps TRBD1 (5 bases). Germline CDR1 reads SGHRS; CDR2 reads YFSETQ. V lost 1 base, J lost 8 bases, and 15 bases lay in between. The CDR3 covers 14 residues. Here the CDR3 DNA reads TGCGCCAGCAGCTTGCCGGGGCTAGAGGGAGGCTACACCTTC. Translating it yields CASSLPGLEGGYTF.

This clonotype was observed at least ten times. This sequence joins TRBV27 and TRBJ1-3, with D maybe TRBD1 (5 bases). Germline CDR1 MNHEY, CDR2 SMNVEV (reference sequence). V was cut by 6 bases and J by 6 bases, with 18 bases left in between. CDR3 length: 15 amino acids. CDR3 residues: CASSPIQGEVNTIYF. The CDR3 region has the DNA TGTGCCAGCAGCCCAATTCAAGGGGAGGTAAACACCATATATTTT.

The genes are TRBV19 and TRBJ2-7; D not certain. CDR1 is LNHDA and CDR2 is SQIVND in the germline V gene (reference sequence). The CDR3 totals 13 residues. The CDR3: CASSNTFSSEQYV. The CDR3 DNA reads TGTGCCAGTAGTAACACGTTCTCCTCCGAGCAGTACGTC.

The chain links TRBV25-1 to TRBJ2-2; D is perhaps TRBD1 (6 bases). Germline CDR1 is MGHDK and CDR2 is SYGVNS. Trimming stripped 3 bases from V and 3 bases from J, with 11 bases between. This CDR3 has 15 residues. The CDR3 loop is CASSEPGTYTGELFF. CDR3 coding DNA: TGTGCCAGCAGTGAGCCAGGGACATACACCGGGGAGCTGTTTTTT. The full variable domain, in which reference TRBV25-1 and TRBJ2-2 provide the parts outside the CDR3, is EADIYQTPRYLVIGTGKKITLECSQTMGHDKMYWYQQDPGMELHLIHYSYGVNSTEKGDLSSESTVSRIRTEHFPLTLESARPSHTSQYLCASSEPGTYTGELFFGEGSRLTVL.

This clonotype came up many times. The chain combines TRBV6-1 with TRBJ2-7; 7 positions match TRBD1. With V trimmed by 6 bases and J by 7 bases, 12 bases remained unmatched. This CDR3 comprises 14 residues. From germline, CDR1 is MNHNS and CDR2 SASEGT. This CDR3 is CASRLTPTGREQYV. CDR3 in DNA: TGTGCCAGCAGATTGACCCCGACAGGGCGGGAGCAGTACGTC.

CDR3 residues: CSASGRGSPRGEGYTF. In nucleotides, the CDR3 is TGCAGTGCTAGTGGAAGGGGGTCCCCTCGTGGGGAGGGCTACACCTTC. V is TRBV20-1 and J is TRBJ1-2, with D possibly being TRBD1 (6 bases). This CDR3 region has 16 residues. The V gene lost 3 bases and the J gene lost 8 bases, with 25 bases spanning the gap. Looked up from germline, CDR1 is DFQATT and CDR2 is SNEGSKA (reference sequence).

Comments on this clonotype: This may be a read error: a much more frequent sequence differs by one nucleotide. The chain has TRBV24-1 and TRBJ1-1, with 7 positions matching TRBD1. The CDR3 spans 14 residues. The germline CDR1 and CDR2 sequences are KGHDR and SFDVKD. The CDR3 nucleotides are TGTGCCACCAGTGCCACGACAGGGAACACTGAAGCTCTCTTT. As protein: CATSATTGNTEALF.

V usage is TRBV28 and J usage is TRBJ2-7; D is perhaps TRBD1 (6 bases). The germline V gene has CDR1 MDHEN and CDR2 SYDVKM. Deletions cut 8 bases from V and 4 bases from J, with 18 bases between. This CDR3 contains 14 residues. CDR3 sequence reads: CASVGRGRRYEQYV. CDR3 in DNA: TGTGCCAGCGTGGGCAGGGGAAGGAGATACGAGCAGTACGTC.